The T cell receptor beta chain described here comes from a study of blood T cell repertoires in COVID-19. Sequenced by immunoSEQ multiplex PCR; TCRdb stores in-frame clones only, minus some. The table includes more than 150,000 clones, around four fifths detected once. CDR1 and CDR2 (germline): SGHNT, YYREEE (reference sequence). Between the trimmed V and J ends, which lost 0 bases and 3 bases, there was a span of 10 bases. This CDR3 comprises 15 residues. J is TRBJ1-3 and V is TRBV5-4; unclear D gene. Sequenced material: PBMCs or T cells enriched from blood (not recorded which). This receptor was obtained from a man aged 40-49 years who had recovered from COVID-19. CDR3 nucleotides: TGTGCCAGCAGCTTGGAGGCAGCGCTTGGAAACACCATATATTTT. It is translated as CASSLEAALGNTIYF.